These T cell receptor beta chains were read from a single sample in a study of T cells in Graves' hyperthyroidism and ophthalmopathy. In TCRdb, the multiplex PCR reads were re-called with MiXCR into one record per CDR3 protein. The sample has about 210,000 distinct CDR3 sequences, roughly a sixth seen once; the top ten hold approximately 50%. Sequencing input: blood. The receptors were sampled from a man in his fifties with Graves' hyperthyroidism. CDR3s include the opening cysteine and the closing phenylalanine or tryptophan. A D gene is named only where the DNA matches it firmly. A row's size may be missing; if present it is once, few, many or a size class.

v_call	d_call	j_call	clone_size	cdr3_nt	cdr3_aa
TRBV7-3	.	TRBJ2-1	many	TGTGCCAGCAGCTTAACCAGAGACAATGAGCAGTTCTTC	CASSLTRDNEQFF
TRBV6-1	.	TRBJ2-1	.	TGTGCCAGTGAGAAAACGGATGCCCCCAATGAGCAGTTCTTC	CASEKTDAPNEQFF
TRBV19	.	TRBJ2-7	few	TGTGCCAGCAGAAAGGGGCAGGGACCCTACGAGCAGTACTTC	CASRKGQGPYEQYF
TRBV24-1	TRBD2	TRBJ2-1	many	TGTGCCACCAGTGATCGTAATAGCGGGAGGGCCGGCAATGAGCAGTTCTTC	CATSDRNSGRAGNEQFF
TRBV6-5	.	TRBJ1-1	many	TGTGCCAGCAGTTACTCGACCGGGGACTACACTGAAGCTTTCTTT	CASSYSTGDYTEAFF
TRBV7-2	TRBD2	TRBJ2-2	.	TGTGCCAGCAGCTCACGGACTAGCGGGAGGAACACCGGGGAGCTGTTTTTT	CASSSRTSGRNTGELFF
TRBV28	.	TRBJ2-5	many	TGTGCCATCCGGTCGGGCAGTAACAGGGAGTACTTC	CAIRSGSNREYF
TRBV7-2	.	TRBJ2-3	many	TGTGCCAGCAGCTGGATATGGGCGGCTTCAGATACGCAGTATTTT	CASSWIWAASDTQYF
TRBV20-1	TRBD2	TRBJ2-2	many	TGCAGTGCTAGAGATGCTGCCGGGAGGGTCGACACCGGGGAGCTGTTTTTT	CSARDAAGRVDTGELFF
TRBV4-1	.	TRBJ1-4	.	TGCGCCAGCAGCCGGCGACGCGTTAATGAAAAACTGTTTTTT	CASSRRRVNEKLFF
TRBV12-3/TRBV12-4	.	TRBJ2-1	many	TGTGCCAGCAGTTCATACCTCGGGAACGGCAATGAGCAGTTCTTC	CASSSYLGNGNEQFF
TRBV27	.	TRBJ2-2	.	TGTGCCAGCAAACAGGGACTACCGAACACCGGGGAGCTGTTTTTT	CASKQGLPNTGELFF
TRBV29-1	TRBD2	TRBJ2-5	many	TGCAGCGCCACACGGGGGACTAGCGGGGCCGAAGAGACCCAGTACTTC	CSATRGTSGAEETQYF
TRBV3-1	.	TRBJ2-7	.	TGTGCCAGCAGCCAAGGGACAGTCCCCTACGAGCAGTACTTC	CASSQGTVPYEQYF
TRBV12-3/TRBV12-4	TRBD2	TRBJ2-7	.	TGTGCCAGCAGCCCCTCATCCGGGACTAGGATGCGCGAGCAGTACTTC	CASSPSSGTRMREQYF
TRBV7-2	.	TRBJ2-5	many	TGTGCCAGCAGCCCCAGCTGGACGGACGGTCAAGAGACCCAGTACTTC	CASSPSWTDGQETQYF
TRBV7-2	.	TRBJ1-4	.	TGTGCCAGCAGCTCGAACAATGAAAAACTGTTTTTT	CASSSNNEKLFF
TRBV10-3	.	TRBJ1-1	many	TGTGCCACGATGATGAACACTGAAGCTTTCTTT	CATMMNTEAFF
TRBV7-2	TRBD1	TRBJ2-5	many	TGTGCCAGCAGCTCAAGGGGGCTCGAGGGAGAGACCCAGTACTTC	CASSSRGLEGETQYF
TRBV7-9	.	TRBJ2-1	few	TGTGCCAGCAGCTTATTTCTAGTCGATGAGCAGTTCTTC	CASSLFLVDEQFF
TRBV20-1	.	TRBJ2-4	many	TGCAGTGCAGCCGATCGGGACCCTGCGTACTTC	CSAADRDPAYF
TRBV5-4	.	TRBJ1-6	.	TGTGCCAGCAGCTTGGGATCGGGGAATGCTAATTCACCCCTCCACTTT	CASSLGSGNANSPLHF
TRBV28	.	TRBJ2-1	many	TGTGCCAGCAGTTCCTCAGGGAGGAATGAGCAGTTCTTC	CASSSSGRNEQFF
TRBV18	TRBD1	TRBJ2-7	many	TGTGCCAGCTCAAAGGGACAGAGTTCCTACGAGCAGTACTTC	CASSKGQSSYEQYF
TRBV4-1	TRBD2	TRBJ2-3	.	TGCGCCAGCAGCCAAGACCCGGGAGGCGCAGATACGCAGTATTTT	CASSQDPGGADTQYF
TRBV6-2/TRBV6-3	.	TRBJ1-1	many	TGTGCCAGCAGTTACTCGATCCTAACTGGGAACACTGAAGCTTTCTTT	CASSYSILTGNTEAFF
TRBV20-1	.	TRBJ1-2	many	TGCAGTGCTAGTGACGCCCATAACTATGGCTACACCTTC	CSASDAHNYGYTF
TRBV27	.	TRBJ1-3	few	TGTGCCAGAGGGTTTCAACCTGGAAACACCATATATTTT	CARGFQPGNTIYF
TRBV24-1	TRBD2	TRBJ2-2	.	TGTGCCACCAGTGGTCCCCCTAGCGGGAACACCGGGGAGCTGTGTTTT	CATSGPPSGNTGELCF
TRBV7-8	TRBD2	TRBJ2-5	.	TGTGCCAGCAGCTCCTTAGCGGGAGGGTTCCAAGAGACCCAGTACTTC	CASSSLAGGFQETQYF
TRBV6-1	.	TRBJ2-7	many	TGTGCCAGCAGTGAAGCGGTAGGAGGGACGTACGAGCAGTACTTC	CASSEAVGGTYEQYF
TRBV10-3	.	TRBJ2-7	.	TGTGCCATCAGTGAGTTAAATCTTGGGGAGCAGTACTTC	CAISELNLGEQYF
TRBV7-9	.	TRBJ1-2	few	TGTGCCAGCAGTTACGAGGGGGGCTATAACTATGGCTACACCTTC	CASSYEGGYNYGYTF
TRBV29-1	.	TRBJ2-1	many	TGCAGCGTTGAAGATACGGCGGGTAACCACAATGAGCAGTTCTTC	CSVEDTAGNHNEQFF
TRBV7-2	.	TRBJ2-1	few	TGTGCCAGCAGCTTAGTTATATACAATGAGCGGTTCTTC	CASSLVIYNERFF
TRBV30	TRBD2	TRBJ2-1	many	TGTGCCTGGACCCGACTAGCTGACATATGGGAGAGCTCCTACAATGAGCAGTTCTTC	CAWTRLADIWESSYNEQFF
TRBV15	.	TRBJ2-1	many	TGTGCCACCAGCAGCAACAAGTACAATGAGCAGTTCTTC	CATSSNKYNEQFF
TRBV2	.	TRBJ2-2	few	TGTGCCAGCACCGAGAGGACTACCTCCAGGGGCGGGGAGCTGTTTTTT	CASTERTTSRGGELFF
TRBV5-1	.	TRBJ2-5	many	TGCGCCAGCAGCTTGGGGGACTTTTATCAAGAGACCCAGTACTTC	CASSLGDFYQETQYF
TRBV10-3	.	TRBJ1-6	many	TGTGCCATCAGTGAATTAAGGGAAGGTTCACCCCTCCACTTT	CAISELREGSPLHF
TRBV10-3	.	TRBJ1-5	few	TGTGCCACCCAAAAGGACAGCAATCAGCCCCAGCATTTT	CATQKDSNQPQHF
TRBV7-9	.	TRBJ2-3	.	.	CASSPPSGSYEQYFGPGTDTQYF
TRBV2	.	TRBJ1-1	few	TGTGCCAGCACTGTTTCCGGACGGAGGAACACCGAAGCTTTCTTT	CASTVSGRRNTEAFF
TRBV20-1	TRBD1	TRBJ1-3	.	TGCAGTGCTAGCGTCCCCCAGCCCCAGGGGGCAGAAAACACCATATATTTT	CSASVPQPQGAENTIYF
TRBV3-1	TRBD2	TRBJ2-4	many	TGTGCCAGCAGGATGAGCGGGACGGGAAACATTCAGTACTTC	CASRMSGTGNIQYF
TRBV28	TRBD1	TRBJ2-3	.	TGTGCCAGCAGCTCTTTGACAGGGACCACAGATACGCAGTATTTT	CASSSLTGTTDTQYF
TRBV5-5	.	TRBJ2-5	many	TGTGCCAGCAGCTTGCTGAGGGCAACACAGTACTTC	CASSLLRATQYF
TRBV2	.	TRBJ1-5	many	TGTGCCAGCAGCGCAGTTCGGTCTGTGGGTCAGCCCCAGCATTTT	CASSAVRSVGQPQHF
TRBV4-1	.	TRBJ2-5	once	TGCGCCAGCAGCCAACGTGTTCGGGAGACCCAGTACTTC	CASSQRVRETQYF